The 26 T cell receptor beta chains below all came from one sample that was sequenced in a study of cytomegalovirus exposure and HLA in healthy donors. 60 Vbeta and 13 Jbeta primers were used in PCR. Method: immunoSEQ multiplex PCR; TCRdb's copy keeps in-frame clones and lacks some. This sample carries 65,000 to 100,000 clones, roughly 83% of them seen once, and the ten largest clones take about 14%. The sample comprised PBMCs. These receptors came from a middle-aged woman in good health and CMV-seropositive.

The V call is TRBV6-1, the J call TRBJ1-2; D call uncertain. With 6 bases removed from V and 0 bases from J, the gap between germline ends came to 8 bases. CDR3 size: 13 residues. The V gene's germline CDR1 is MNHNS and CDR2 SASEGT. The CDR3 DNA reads TGTGCCAGCAGACTCACTTCTAACTATGGCTACACCTTC. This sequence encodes CASRLTSNYGYTF.

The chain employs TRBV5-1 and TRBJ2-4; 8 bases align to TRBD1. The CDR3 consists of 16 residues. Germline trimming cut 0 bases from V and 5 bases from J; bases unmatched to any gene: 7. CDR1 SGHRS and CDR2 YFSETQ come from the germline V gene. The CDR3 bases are TGCGCCAGCAGCTTGGGGGGGACAGGAGCAGAAAACATTCAGTACTTC. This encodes CASSLGGTGAENIQYF.

Written as DNA, the CDR3 is TGCGCCAGCAGCCAAGACCCGGGAGGGGATTACAATGAGCAGTTCTTC. As protein: CASSQDPGGDYNEQFF. The V call is TRBV4-1, the J call TRBJ2-1; 8 positions agree with TRBD2. Trimming removed 0 bases from V and 4 bases from J; junction bases left unmatched: 5. The CDR3 is 16 amino acids. The germline gives CDR1 MGHRA, CDR2 YSYEKL.

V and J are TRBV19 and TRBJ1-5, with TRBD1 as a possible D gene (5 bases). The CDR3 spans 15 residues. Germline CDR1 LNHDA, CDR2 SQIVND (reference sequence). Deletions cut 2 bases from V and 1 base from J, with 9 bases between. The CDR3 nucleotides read TGTGCCAGTAGTATAACAGGCCTGAGCAATCAGCCCCAGCATTTT. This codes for CASSITGLSNQPQHF. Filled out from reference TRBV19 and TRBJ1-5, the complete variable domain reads DGGITQSPKYLFRKEGQNVTLSCEQNLNHDAMYWYRQDPGQGLRLIYYSQIVNDFQKGDIAEGYSVSREKKESFPLTVTSAQKNPTAFYLCASSITGLSNQPQHFGDGTRLSIL.

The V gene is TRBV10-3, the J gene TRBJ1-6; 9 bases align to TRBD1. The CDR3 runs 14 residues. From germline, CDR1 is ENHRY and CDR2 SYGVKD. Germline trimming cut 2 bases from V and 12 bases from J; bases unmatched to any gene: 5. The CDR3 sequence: CAISEGTGLRPLHF. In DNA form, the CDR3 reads TGTGCCATCAGTGAGGGGACAGGGTTAAGACCCCTCCACTTT.

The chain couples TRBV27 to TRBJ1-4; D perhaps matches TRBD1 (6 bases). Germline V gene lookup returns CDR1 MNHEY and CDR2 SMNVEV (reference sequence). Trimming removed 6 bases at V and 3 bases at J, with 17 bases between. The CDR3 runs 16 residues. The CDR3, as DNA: TGTGCCAGCAGGCTGGACAGCCTTAGGGCTAATGAAAAACTGTTTTTT. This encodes CASRLDSLRANEKLFF. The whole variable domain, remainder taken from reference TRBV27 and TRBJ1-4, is EAQVTQNPRYLITVTGKKLTVTCSQNMNHEYMSWYRQDPGLGLRQIYYSMNVEVTDKGDVPEGYKVSRKEKRNFPLILESPSPNQTSLYFCASRLDSLRANEKLFFGSGTQLSVL.

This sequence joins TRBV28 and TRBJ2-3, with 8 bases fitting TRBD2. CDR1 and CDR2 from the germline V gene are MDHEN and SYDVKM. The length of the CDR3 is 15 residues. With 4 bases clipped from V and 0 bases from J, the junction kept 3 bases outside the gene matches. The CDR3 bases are TGTGCCAGCAGTTCTAGCGGGCCGAGCACAGATACGCAGTATTTT. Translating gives CASSSSGPSTDTQYF.

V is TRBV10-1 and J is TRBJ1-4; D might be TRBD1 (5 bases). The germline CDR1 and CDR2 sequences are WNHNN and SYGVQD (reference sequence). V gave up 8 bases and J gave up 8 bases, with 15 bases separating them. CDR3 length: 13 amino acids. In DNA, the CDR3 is TGCGCCAGCTCGCCAGGGCGGGAGGAAAAACTGTTTTTT. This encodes CASSPGREEKLFF.

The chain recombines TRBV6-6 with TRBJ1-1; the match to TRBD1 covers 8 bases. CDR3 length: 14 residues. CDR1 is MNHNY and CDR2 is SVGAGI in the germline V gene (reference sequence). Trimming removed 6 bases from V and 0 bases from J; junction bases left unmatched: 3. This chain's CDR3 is CASRETGVNTEAFF. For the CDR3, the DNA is TGTGCCAGCAGGGAGACAGGGGTGAACACTGAAGCTTTCTTT.

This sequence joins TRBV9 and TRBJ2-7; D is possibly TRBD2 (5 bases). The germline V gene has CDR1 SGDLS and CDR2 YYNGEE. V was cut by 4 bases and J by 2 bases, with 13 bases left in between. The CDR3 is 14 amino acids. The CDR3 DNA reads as TGTGCCAGCAGCCCCCCAGAGGGCCCCTACGAGCAGTACTTC. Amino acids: CASSPPEGPYEQYF.

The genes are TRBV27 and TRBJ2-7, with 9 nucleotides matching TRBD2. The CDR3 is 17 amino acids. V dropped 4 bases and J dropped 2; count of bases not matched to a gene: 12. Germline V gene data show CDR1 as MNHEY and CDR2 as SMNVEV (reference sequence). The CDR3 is CASSSSGREGPPYEQYF. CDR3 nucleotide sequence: TGTGCCAGCAGTTCATCTGGGCGGGAGGGCCCTCCCTACGAGCAGTACTTC.

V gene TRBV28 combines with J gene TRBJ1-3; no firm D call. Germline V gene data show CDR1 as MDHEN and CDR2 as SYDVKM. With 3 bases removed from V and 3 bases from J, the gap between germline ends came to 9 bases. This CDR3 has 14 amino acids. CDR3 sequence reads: CASSLGQVGNTIYF. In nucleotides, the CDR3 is TGTGCCAGCAGTTTGGGTCAGGTTGGAAACACCATATATTTT.

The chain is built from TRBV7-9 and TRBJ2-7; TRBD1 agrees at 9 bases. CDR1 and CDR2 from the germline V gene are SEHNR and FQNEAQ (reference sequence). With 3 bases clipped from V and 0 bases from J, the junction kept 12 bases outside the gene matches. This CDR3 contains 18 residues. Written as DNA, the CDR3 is TGTGCCAGCAGCTTCCTCCGGACAGGGGAGGTCCCCTCCTACGAGCAGTACTTC. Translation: CASSFLRTGEVPSYEQYF.

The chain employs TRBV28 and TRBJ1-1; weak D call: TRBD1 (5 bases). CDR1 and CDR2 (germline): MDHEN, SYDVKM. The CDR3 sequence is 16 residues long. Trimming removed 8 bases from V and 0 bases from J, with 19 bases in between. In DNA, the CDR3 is TGTGCCAGCTACTTCGCGGGGGTAGGAATGAACACTGAAGCTTTCTTT. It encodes CASYFAGVGMNTEAFF.

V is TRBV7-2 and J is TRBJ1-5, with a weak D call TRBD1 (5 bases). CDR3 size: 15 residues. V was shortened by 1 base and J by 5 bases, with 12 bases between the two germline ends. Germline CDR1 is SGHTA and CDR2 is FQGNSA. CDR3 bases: TGTGCCAGCAGCTTAGTAGACAGTCCGGATCAGCCCCAGCATTTT. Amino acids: CASSLVDSPDQPQHF. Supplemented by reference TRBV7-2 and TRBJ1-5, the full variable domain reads GAGVSQSPSNKVTEKGKDVELRCDPISGHTALYWYRQSLGQGLEFLIYFQGNSAPDKSGLPSDRFSAERTGGSVSTLTIQRTQQEDSAVYLCASSLVDSPDQPQHFGDGTRLSIL.

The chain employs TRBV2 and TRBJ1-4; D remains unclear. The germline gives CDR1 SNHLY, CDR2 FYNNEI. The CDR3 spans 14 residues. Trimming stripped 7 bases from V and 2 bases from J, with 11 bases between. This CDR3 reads CASKTSQTNEKLFF. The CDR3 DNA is TGTGCCAGCAAAACCTCTCAGACTAATGAAAAACTGTTTTTT.

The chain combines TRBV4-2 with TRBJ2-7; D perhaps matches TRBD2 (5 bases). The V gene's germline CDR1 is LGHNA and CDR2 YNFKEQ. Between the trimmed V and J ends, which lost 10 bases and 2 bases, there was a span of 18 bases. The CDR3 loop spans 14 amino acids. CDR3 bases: TGTGCCACCGATCTAGCCGACGTCCCCTACGAGCAGTACTTC. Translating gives CATDLADVPYEQYF.

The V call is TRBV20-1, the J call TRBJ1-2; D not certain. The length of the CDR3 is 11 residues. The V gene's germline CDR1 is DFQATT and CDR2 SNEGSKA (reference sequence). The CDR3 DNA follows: TGCAGCCCCGATGGAGACTATGGCTACACCTTC. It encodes CSPDGDYGYTF.

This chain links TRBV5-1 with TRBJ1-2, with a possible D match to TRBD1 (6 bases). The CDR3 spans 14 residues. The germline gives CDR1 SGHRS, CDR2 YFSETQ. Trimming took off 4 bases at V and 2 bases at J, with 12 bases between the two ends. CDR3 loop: CASSMAGANYGYTF. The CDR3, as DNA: TGCGCCAGCAGCATGGCAGGGGCCAACTATGGCTACACCTTC.

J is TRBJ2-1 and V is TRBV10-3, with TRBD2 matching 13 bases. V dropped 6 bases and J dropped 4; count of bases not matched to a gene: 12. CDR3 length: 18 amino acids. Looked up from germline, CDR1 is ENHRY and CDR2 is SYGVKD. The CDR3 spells CAISPGLAGDTGYNEQFF. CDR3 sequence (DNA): TGTGCCATCAGCCCCGGACTAGCGGGGGACACGGGGTACAATGAGCAGTTCTTC.

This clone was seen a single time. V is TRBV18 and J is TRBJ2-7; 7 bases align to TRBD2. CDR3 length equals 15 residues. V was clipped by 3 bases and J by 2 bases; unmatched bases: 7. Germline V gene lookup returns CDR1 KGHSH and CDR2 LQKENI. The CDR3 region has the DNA TGTGCCAGCTCACCCGGGGGAGGGCGAGCCTACGAGCAGTACTTC. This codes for CASSPGGGRAYEQYF. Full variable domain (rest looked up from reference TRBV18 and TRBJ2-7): NAGVMQNPRHLVRRRGQEARLRCSPMKGHSHVYWYRQLPEEGLKFMVYLQKENIIDESGMPKERFSAEFPKEGPSILRIQQVVRGDSAAYFCASSPGGGRAYEQYFGPGTRLTVT.

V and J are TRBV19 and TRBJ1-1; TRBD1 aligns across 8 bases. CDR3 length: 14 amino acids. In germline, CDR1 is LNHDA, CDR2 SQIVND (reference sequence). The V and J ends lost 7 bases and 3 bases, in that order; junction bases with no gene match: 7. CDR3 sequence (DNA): TGTGCCAGTATCCGGACAGGGAGGGACACTGAAGCTTTCTTT. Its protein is CASIRTGRDTEAFF.

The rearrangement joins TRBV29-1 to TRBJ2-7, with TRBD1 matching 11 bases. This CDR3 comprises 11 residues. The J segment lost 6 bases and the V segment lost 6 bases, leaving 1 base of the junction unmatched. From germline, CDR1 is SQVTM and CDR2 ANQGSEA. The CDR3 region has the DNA TGCAGCGTCGGGACAGGGGGCGAGCAGTACTTC. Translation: CSVGTGGEQYF.

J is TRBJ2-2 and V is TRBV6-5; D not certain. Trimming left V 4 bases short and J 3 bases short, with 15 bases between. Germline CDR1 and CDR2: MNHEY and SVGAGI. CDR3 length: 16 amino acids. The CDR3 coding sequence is TGTGCCAGCAGTTTGACCGGCGGTAAGTACACCGGGGAGCTGTTTTTT. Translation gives CASSLTGGKYTGELFF.

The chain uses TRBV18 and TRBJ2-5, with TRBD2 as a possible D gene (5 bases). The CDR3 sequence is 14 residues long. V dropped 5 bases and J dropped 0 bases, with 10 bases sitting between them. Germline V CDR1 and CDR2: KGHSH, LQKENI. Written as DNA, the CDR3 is TGTGCCAGCTCATCCGGGGAGTACCAAGAGACCCAGTACTTC. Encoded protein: CASSSGEYQETQYF.

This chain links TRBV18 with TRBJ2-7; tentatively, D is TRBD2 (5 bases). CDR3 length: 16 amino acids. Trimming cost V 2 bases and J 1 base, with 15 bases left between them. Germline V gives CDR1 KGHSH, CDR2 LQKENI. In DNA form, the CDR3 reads TGTGCCAGCTCACCATACGACGTCGGGGAATCCTACGAGCAGTACTTC. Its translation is CASSPYDVGESYEQYF.